The 2 T cell receptor beta chains below were found in one sample sequenced in a study of blood T cells in healthy people across ages. It was with a sample-barcoded 5' primer and a J-beta primer mix that a second PCR of about 7 to 12 cycles was run. One entry per CDR3 protein, called by TCRdb with MiXCR from the 5' RACE reads. The data show roughly 640,000 distinct CDR3 sequences, with about 30% seen just once and more than 15% held by the top ten. Input material: blood. These receptor sequences come from an elderly woman in good health.

In its sample, this clonotype was seen many times. The rearrangement joins TRBV24-1 to TRBJ2-3, with D perhaps TRBD1 or TRBD2 (5 bases each). The CDR3 sequence is 17 residues long. Germline V CDR1 and CDR2: KGHDR, SFDVKD. Trimming pared 3 bases from V and 0 bases from J, leaving 15 bases between. The CDR3 DNA follows: TGTGCCACCAGTGATCAGGGACCGGCACTTAGCACAGATACGCAGTATTTT. Translated: CATSDQGPALSTDTQYF.

This clonotype was observed at least ten times. Just one base apart from a much larger clone, this may be a read error. The rearrangement uses TRBV7-2 and TRBJ1-2; D is possibly TRBD1 (6 bases). The ends were cut back, 3 bases at V and 4 bases at J, with 12 bases in the middle. CDR1 SGHTA and CDR2 FQGNSA come from the germline V gene. This CDR3 comprises 14 residues. The DNA for the CDR3 is TGTGCCAGCAGCTTGGGACAATCCTGCTATGGCTACACCTTC. Amino acids: CASSLGQSCYGYTF.